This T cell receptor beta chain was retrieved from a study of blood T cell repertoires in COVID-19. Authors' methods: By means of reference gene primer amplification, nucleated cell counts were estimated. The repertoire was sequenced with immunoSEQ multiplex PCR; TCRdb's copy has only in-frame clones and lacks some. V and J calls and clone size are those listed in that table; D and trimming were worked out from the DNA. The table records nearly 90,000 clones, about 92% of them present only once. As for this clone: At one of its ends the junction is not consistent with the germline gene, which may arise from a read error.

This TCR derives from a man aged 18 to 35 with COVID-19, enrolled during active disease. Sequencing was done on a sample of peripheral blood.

CDR3 coding DNA: TGTGCTAGCAGCTTAGGGGCTAGCGGGAGGGGAGCAGATACGCAGTATTTT. It codes for CASSLGASGRGADTQYF. The chain uses TRBV7-7 and TRBJ2-3; TRBD2 matches 12 bases. The CDR3 contains 17 residues. The V gene's germline CDR1 is SSHAT and CDR2 FNYEAQ (reference sequence).